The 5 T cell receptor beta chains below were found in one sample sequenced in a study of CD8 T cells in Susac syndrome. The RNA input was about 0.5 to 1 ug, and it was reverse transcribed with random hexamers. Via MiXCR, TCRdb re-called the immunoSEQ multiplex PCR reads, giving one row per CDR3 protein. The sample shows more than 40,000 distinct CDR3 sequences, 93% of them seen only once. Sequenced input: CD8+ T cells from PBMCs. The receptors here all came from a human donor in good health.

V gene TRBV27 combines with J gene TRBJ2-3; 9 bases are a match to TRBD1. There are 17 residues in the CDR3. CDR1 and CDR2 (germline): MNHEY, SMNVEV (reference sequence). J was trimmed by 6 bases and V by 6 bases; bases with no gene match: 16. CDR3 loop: CASRADRGSIGVDTQYF. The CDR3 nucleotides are TGTGCCAGCAGGGCGGACAGGGGAAGCATTGGGGTGGATACGCAGTATTTT.

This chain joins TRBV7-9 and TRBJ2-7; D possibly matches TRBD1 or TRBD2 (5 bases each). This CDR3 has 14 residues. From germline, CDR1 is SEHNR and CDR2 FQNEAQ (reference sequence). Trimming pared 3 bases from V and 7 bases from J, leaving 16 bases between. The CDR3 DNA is TGTGCCAGCAGCTTGCCGGGACCAACGAGGGAGCAGTACTTC. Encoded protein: CASSLPGPTREQYF.

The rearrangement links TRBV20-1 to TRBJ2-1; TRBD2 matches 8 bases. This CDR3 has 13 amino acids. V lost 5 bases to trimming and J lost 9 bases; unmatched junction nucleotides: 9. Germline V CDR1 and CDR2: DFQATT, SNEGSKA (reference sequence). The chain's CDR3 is CSASSGTSVEQFF. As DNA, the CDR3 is TGCAGTGCTTCCTCCGGGACTAGTGTTGAGCAGTTCTTC.

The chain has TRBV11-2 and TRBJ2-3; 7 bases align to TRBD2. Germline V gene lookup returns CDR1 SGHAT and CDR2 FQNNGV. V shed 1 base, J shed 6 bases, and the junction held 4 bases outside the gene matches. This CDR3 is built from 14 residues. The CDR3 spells CASSLAGGSDTQYF. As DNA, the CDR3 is TGTGCCAGCAGCTTAGCCGGCGGGAGCGATACGCAGTATTTT.

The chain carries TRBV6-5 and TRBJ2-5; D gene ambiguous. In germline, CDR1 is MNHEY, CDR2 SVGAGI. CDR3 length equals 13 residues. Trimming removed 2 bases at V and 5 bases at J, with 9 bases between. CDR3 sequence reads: CASSYPSWETQYF. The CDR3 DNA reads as TGTGCCAGCAGTTACCCCTCCTGGGAGACCCAGTACTTC.